One and the same sample provided the 17 T cell receptor beta chains below, sequenced in a study of T cell repertoires in cytomegalovirus infection (dated by TCRdb to between 2019 and 2020). No antigen has been identified for these receptors. Sample treatment or condition, as interpreted from the label and publication: in vitro stimulation with specific CMV peptide epitopes to enrich CMV-specific T cells. TCRdb names Illumina HiSeq 1500 as the instrument used. Starting from the raw public reads, TCRdb applied fastp trimming at Q25, assembled clones with MiXCR and retained in-frame beta chains. Records with the same CDR3 protein are collapsed into one entry carrying the most frequent genes and DNA. This sample has 110,000 to 150,000 distinct CDR3 sequences in its table, and 32% of those were observed once. The top ten constitute roughly 47% of the sample. The sequences come from CD8+ T cells from cultured PBMCs, collected from culture after CMV antigen stimulation. These receptors all stem from a human donor in good health (CMV status not recorded). Some clones in this sample may be carry-over from other donors' samples.

V gene TRBV12-3 or TRBV12-4 combines with J gene TRBJ2-3; TRBD2 might be the D (5 bases). The ends were cut back, 3 bases at V and 5 bases at J, with 9 bases in the middle. This CDR3 spans 13 amino acids. The CDR3 bases are TGTGCCAGCAGTTTGTCGGGGAAAGATACGCAGTATTTT. Translation: CASSLSGKDTQYF.

The gene calls are TRBV7-4 and TRBJ2-7, with TRBD1 matching over 7 bases. Germline CDR1 is SGHVT and CDR2 is SQSDAQ. Trimming took 5 bases from V and 3 from J; bases not matched to a gene: 13. The CDR3 consists of 16 residues. This CDR3 reads CASSPPTGTDFYEQYF. CDR3 bases: TGTGCCAGCAGCCCCCCGACCGGGACAGATTTCTACGAGCAGTACTTC.

The chain has TRBV28 and TRBJ1-1, with 7 bases fitting TRBD1. This CDR3 comprises 16 residues. The germline V gene encodes CDR1 MDHEN and CDR2 SYDVKM. Losses at the gene ends were 2 bases for V and 6 bases for J; bases not matched to a gene: 12. The CDR3 DNA follows: TGTGCCAGCAGTTTAGATCCCTTGGGGGACAGTTCTGAAGCTTTCTTT. Residues: CASSLDPLGDSSEAFF.

This rearrangement joins TRBV2 to TRBJ2-1, with D tentatively TRBD1 (6 bases). The germline gives CDR1 SNHLY, CDR2 FYNNEI. The V and J ends lost 2 bases and 4 bases respectively, with 12 bases between them. This CDR3 comprises 15 residues. In nucleotides, the CDR3 is TGTGCCAGCAGTGAATGGGGGCCGGGATACAATGAGCAGTTCTTC. The encoded protein is CASSEWGPGYNEQFF.

The V and J genes are TRBV7-9 and TRBJ1-3; D is possibly TRBD1 (5 bases). CDR3 length: 15 amino acids. V was shortened by 4 bases and J by 0 bases, with 10 bases between the two germline ends. The germline V gene encodes CDR1 SEHNR and CDR2 FQNEAQ (reference sequence). The CDR3 nucleotides read TGTGCCAGCAGCTCGGACGGGACCTCTGGAAACACCATATATTTT. Its translation: CASSSDGTSGNTIYF.

This clonotype was counted many times. The chain couples TRBV7-8 to TRBJ2-5; tentatively, D is TRBD2 (5 bases). V gave up 5 bases and J gave up 2 bases, with 12 bases separating them. The CDR3 extends over 14 amino acids. Per the germline V gene, CDR1 is SGHVS and CDR2 is FQNEAQ. CDR3 DNA sequence: TGTGCCAGCAGCCCTGGGGAGCGGCAAGAGACCCAGTACTTC. Translated: CASSPGERQETQYF.

The chain links TRBV9 to TRBJ2-2, with D possibly TRBD1 on 6 matching bases. Germline-derived CDR1 and CDR2 are SGDLS and YYNGEE. Trimming took off 4 bases at V and 1 base at J, with 11 bases between the two ends. The CDR3 runs to 15 residues. CDR3 region: CASSTKQGNTGELFF. Written as DNA, the CDR3 is TGTGCCAGCAGCACAAAACAGGGGAACACCGGGGAGCTGTTTTTT.

The V gene is TRBV27, the J gene TRBJ2-1; D is perhaps TRBD1 (5 bases). The germline V gene encodes CDR1 MNHEY and CDR2 SMNVEV (reference sequence). Trimming stripped 6 bases from V and 1 base from J, with 22 bases between. This CDR3 is 18 amino acids long. The CDR3 is CASSSRAGHLLSYNEQFF. In DNA form, the CDR3 reads TGTGCCAGCAGCTCAAGAGCAGGACACCTATTATCCTACAATGAGCAGTTCTTC.

The chain uses TRBV5-6 and TRBJ1-2; 9 nucleotides line up with TRBD1. The germline V gene encodes CDR1 SGHDT and CDR2 YYEEEE. V trimming: 4 bases; J trimming: 3 bases; junction bases outside the gene matches: 13. The CDR3 has 17 amino acids. CDR3 residues: CASSQLGGTGWYYGYTF. The CDR3 DNA follows: TGTGCCAGCAGCCAGCTCGGGGGGACAGGGTGGTACTATGGCTACACCTTC.

The chain recombines TRBV10-3 with TRBJ1-3; D call uncertain. The CDR3 totals 12 residues. CDR1 and CDR2 (germline): ENHRY, SYGVKD. V lost 2 bases, J lost 2 bases, and 1 base lay in between. The CDR3 loop is CAISETGNTIYF. The CDR3 coding sequence is TGTGCCATCAGTGAGACTGGAAACACCATATATTTT.

Only one count was recorded for this clonotype. The J gene is TRBJ2-7, the V gene TRBV15; D is uncertain. Per the germline V gene, CDR1 is LNHNV and CDR2 is YYDKDF (reference sequence). V dropped 0 bases and J dropped 4 bases, with 7 bases sitting between them. This CDR3 spans 13 amino acids. The CDR3: CATSRDDGYEQYF. The CDR3 region has the DNA TGTGCCACCAGCAGAGATGACGGTTACGAGCAGTACTTC.

This clonotype was found a few times. The V and J genes are TRBV7-3 and TRBJ2-1; D uncertain. The CDR3 has 13 amino acids. Germline CDR1 and CDR2: SGHTA and FQGTGA. V dropped 2 bases and J dropped 6 bases, with 8 bases sitting between them. The CDR3 DNA follows: TGTGCCAGCAGCTTAGTCCGGCTCAATGAGCAGTTCTTC. Its translation: CASSLVRLNEQFF.

This clonotype was found a few times. This chain connects TRBV7-8 to TRBJ2-3; TRBD2 matches at 11 bases. Germline V CDR1 and CDR2: SGHVS, FQNEAQ. The CDR3 sequence is 17 residues long. Trimming at V came to 3 bases and at J to 0 bases, leaving 5 bases not matched to a gene. The CDR3 DNA reads as TGTGCCAGCAGCTTGAATAGCGGGGGGGGTAGCACAGATACGCAGTATTTT. Residues: CASSLNSGGGSTDTQYF.

The chain uses TRBV27 and TRBJ1-1; D gene unclear. Deletions cut 6 bases from V and 6 bases from J, with 8 bases between. There are 11 residues in the CDR3. Germline-derived CDR1 and CDR2 are MNHEY and SMNVEV (reference sequence). For the CDR3, the DNA is TGTGCCAGCAGCCGCGGCCCTGAAGCTTTCTTT. Translating gives CASSRGPEAFF.

This clonotype came up a few times. The chain is built from TRBV28 and TRBJ2-7; the D gene is possibly TRBD2 (6 bases). Germline V gene lookup returns CDR1 MDHEN and CDR2 SYDVKM. The length of the CDR3 is 13 residues. The V gene lost 6 bases and the J gene lost 9 bases, with 18 bases spanning the gap. CDR3 sequence reads: CASSPRTKPGQYF. DNA for the CDR3: TGTGCCAGCAGCCCTAGGACTAAACCGGGGCAGTACTTC.

As regards this clonotype: This may arise from a read error, as a much more abundant clone is one base away. This rearrangement joins TRBV7-2 to TRBJ1-5; D is uncertain. The V gene's germline CDR1 is SGHTA and CDR2 FQGNSA. CDR3 length: 18 residues. Between the trimmed V and J ends, which lost 1 base and 0 bases, there was a span of 16 bases. This CDR3 is CASSLERRREYSNQPQHF. The DNA for the CDR3 is TGTGCCAGCAGCTTAGAGCGGCGCAGAGAGTATAGCAATCAGCCCCAGCATTTT.

This clonotype has only a few counts. The chain joins TRBV6-5 to TRBJ2-5; unclear D gene. The CDR3 has 12 residues. Trimming took 5 bases from V and 2 from J, leaving 6 bases between them. Germline V CDR1 and CDR2: MNHEY, SVGAGI. This CDR3 reads CASSTGQETQYF. As DNA, the CDR3 is TGTGCCAGCAGTACTGGGCAAGAGACCCAGTACTTC.